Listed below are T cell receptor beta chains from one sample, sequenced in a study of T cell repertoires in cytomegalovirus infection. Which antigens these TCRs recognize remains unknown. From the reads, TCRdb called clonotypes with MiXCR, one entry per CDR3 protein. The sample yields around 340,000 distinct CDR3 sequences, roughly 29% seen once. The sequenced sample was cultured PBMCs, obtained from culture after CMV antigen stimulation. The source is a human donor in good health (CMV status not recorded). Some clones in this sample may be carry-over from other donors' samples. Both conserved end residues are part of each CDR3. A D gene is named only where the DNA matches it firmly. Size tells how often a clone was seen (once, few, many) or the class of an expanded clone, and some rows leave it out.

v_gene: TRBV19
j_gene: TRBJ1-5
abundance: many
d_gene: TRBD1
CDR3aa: CASSIYGTATNQPQHF
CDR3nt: TGTGCCAGTAGTATATACGGGACAGCGACCAATCAGCCCCAGCATTTT

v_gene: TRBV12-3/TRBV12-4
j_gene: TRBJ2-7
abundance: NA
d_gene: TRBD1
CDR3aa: CASSPDRAEQYF
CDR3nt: TGTGCCAGCAGTCCAGACAGGGCCGAGCAGTACTTC

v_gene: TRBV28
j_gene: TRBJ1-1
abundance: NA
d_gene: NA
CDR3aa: CASLPGRSNTEAFF
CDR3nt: TGTGCCAGCCTCCCGGGCCGCTCGAACACTGAAGCTTTCTTT

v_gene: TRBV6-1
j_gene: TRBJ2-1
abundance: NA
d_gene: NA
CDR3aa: CASRPRAGGEQFF
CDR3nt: TGTGCCAGCAGACCCCGAGCTGGGGGTGAGCAGTTCTTC

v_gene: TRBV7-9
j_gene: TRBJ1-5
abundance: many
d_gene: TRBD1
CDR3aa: CASSLGFPDSRGLSNQPQHF
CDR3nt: TGTGCCAGCAGCTTAGGGTTCCCGGACTCAAGGGGGCTTAGCAATCAGCCCCAGCATTTT

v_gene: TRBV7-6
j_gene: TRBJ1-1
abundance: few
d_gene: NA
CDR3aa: CASSWEGGTEAFF
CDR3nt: TGTGCCAGCAGCTGGGAGGGTGGCACTGAAGCTTTCTTT

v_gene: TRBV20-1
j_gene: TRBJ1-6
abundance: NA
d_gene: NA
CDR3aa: CSASGQGTRNSPLHF
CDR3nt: TGCAGTGCTAGTGGGCAAGGGACAAGGAATTCACCCCTCCACTTT

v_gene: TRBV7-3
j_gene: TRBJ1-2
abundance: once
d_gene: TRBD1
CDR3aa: CASSWGTGCGYTF
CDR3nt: TGTGCCAGCAGCTGGGGGACAGGGTGTGGCTACACCTTC

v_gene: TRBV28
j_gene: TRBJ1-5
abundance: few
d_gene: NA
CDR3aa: CASSAGTNPQPQHF
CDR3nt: TGTGCCAGCAGTGCCGGGACAAACCCTCAGCCCCAGCATTTT

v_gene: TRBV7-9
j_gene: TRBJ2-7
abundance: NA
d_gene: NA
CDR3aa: CASSLEQMNSYEQYF
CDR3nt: TGTGCCAGCAGCTTAGAACAAATGAATTCCTACGAGCAGTACTTC

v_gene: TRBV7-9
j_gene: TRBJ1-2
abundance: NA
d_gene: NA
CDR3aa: CASSLANEGYTF
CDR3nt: TGTGCCAGCAGCTTAGCGAACGAGGGCTACACCTTC

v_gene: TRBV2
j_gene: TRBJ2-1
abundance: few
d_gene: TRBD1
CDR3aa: CASSEPADRARSVGNEQFF
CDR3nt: TGTGCCAGCAGTGAGCCCGCAGACAGGGCGCGGTCGGTGGGAAATGAGCAGTTCTTC

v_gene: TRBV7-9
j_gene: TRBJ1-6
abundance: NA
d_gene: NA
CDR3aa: CASRTMNLRNSPLHF
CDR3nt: TGTGCCAGCAGGACCATGAATTTGAGAAATTCACCCCTCCACTTT

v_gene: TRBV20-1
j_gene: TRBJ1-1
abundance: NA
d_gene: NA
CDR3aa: CSARDPREAHLRF
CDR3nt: TGCAGTGCTAGAGACCCCCGGGAGGCCCATCTTAGGTTT

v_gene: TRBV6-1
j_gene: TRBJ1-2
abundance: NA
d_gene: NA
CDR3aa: CASSEKRLRQIANYGYTF
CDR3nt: TGTGCCAGCAGTGAAAAACGCCTTAGGCAGATCGCTAACTATGGCTACACCTTC

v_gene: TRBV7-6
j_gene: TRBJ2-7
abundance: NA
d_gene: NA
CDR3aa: CAGSLVPSYIYEQYF
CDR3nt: TGTGCCGGCAGCTTAGTACCTAGTTATATCTACGAGCAGTACTTC

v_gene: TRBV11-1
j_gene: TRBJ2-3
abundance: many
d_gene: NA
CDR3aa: CASSLGRADTQYF
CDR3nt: TGTGCCAGCAGCTTGGGGCGCGCAGATACGCAGTATTTT

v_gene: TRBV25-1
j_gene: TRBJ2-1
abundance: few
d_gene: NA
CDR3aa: CASSEWRLTDNEQFF
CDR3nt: TGTGCCAGCAGTGAATGGAGGTTGACCGACAATGAGCAGTTCTTC

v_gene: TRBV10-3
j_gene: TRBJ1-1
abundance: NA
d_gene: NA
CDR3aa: CAISESVGLSGGGTEAFF
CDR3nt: TGTGCCATCAGTGAGTCGGTCGGACTCTCCGGGGGGGGCACTGAAGCTTTCTTT

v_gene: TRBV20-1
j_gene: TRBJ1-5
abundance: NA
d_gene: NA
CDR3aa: CSATKRNEYQPQHF
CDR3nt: TGCAGTGCTACCAAAAGAAACGAATATCAGCCCCAGCATTTT

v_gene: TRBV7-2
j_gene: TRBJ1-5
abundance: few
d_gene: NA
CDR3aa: CASSVRYSNQPQHF
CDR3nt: TGTGCCAGCAGCGTCAGATATAGCAATCAGCCCCAGCATTTT

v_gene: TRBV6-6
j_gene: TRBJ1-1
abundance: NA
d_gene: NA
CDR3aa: CASSHREGTEAFF
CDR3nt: TGTGCCAGCAGTCACAGGGAAGGCACTGAAGCTTTCTTT

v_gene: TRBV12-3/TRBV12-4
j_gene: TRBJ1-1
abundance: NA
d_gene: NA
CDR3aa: CASSFINPNTEAFF
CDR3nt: TGTGCCAGCAGTTTTATCAACCCGAACACTGAAGCTTTCTTT

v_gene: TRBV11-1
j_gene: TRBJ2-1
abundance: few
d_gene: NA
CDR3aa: CASNPIGPNNEQFF
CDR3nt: TGTGCCAGCAACCCGATAGGTCCCAACAATGAGCAGTTCTTC

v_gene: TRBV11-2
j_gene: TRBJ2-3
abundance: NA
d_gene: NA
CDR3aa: CASSLADDTDTQYF
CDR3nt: TGTGCCAGCAGCTTAGCGGACGACACAGATACGCAGTATTTT

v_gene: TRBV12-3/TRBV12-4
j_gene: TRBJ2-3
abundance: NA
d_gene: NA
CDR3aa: CASNEGGSTDTQYF
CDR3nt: TGTGCCAGCAACGAGGGGGGCTCTACAGATACGCAGTATTTT

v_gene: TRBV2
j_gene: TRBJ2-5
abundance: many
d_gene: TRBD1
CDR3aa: CATQGDRGTQETQYF
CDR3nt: TGTGCCACTCAAGGGGACAGGGGTACACAAGAGACCCAGTACTTC

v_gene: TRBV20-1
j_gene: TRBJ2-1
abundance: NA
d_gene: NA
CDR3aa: CSARRGRGLSYNEQFF
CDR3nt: TGCAGTGCTAGACGGGGGCGGGGGTTGTCCTACAATGAGCAGTTCTTC

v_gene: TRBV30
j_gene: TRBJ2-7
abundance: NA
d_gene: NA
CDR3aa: CAWSGLQGEGEQYF
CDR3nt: TGTGCCTGGAGTGGACTTCAGGGTGAGGGCGAGCAGTACTTC

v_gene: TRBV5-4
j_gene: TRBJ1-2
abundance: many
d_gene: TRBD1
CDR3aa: CASSLTGGKDYGYTF
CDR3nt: TGTGCCAGCAGCCTGACAGGGGGCAAGGACTATGGCTACACCTTC

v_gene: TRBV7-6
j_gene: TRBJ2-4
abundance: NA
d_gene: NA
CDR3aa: CASRRTHDIPYF
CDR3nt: TGTGCCAGCCGTCGGACACACGACATTCCGTACTTC

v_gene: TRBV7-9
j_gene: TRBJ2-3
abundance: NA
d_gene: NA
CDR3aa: CASSPSKGRTDTQYF
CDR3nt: TGTGCCAGCAGCCCCTCTAAGGGGCGGACGGATACGCAGTATTTT

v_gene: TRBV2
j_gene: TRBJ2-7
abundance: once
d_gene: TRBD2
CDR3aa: CASSELGGRDHEQYF
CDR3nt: TGTGCCAGCAGTGAACTCGGCGGGAGGGACCACGAGCAGTACTTC

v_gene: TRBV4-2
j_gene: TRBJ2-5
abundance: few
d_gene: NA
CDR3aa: CASSQSSRGARETQYF
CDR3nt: TGTGCCAGCAGCCAATCTTCTCGGGGGGCGCGAGAGACCCAGTACTTC

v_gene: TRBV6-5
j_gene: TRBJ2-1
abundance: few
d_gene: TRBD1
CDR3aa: CASIAGQGYNEQFF
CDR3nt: TGTGCCAGCATTGCGGGACAGGGGTACAATGAGCAGTTCTTC

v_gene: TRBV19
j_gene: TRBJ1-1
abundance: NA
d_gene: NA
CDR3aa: CASSIGQKNTEAFF
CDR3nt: TGTGCCAGTAGTATAGGACAGAAGAACACTGAAGCTTTCTTT

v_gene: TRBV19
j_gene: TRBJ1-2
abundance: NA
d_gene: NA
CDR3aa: CASQQPRTANYGYTF
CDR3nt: TGTGCCAGCCAACAGCCCCGGACAGCAAACTATGGCTACACCTTC

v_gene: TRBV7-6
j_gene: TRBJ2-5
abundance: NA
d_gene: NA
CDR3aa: CASSKEILPGQYF
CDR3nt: TGTGCCAGCAGCAAAGAGATCCTCCCGGGCCAGTACTTC

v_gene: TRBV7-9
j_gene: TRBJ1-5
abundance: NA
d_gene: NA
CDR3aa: CASSPSGGQPQHF
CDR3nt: TGTGCCAGCAGCCCCAGTGGGGGCCAGCCCCAGCATTTT

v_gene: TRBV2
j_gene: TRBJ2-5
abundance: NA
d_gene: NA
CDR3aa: CASAGPGGWQETQYF
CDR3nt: TGTGCCAGCGCAGGGCCCGGGGGATGGCAAGAGACCCAGTACTTC

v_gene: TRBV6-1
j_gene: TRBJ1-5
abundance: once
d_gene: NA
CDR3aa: CASSEQWGRGQPQHF
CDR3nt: TGTGCCAGCAGTGAACAATGGGGGAGGGGGCAGCCCCAGCATTTT

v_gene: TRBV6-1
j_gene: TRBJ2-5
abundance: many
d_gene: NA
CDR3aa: CASSPSGTAYQETQYF
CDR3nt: TGTGCCAGCAGTCCCTCCGGGACGGCCTACCAAGAGACCCAGTACTTC

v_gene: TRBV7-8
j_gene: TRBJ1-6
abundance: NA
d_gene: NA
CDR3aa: CASSLSSGSSYNSPLHF
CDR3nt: TGTGCCAGCAGCTTATCATCAGGGAGCTCCTATAATTCACCCCTCCACTTT

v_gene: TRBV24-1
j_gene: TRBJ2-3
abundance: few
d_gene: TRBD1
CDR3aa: CATSDPGQGGTDTQYF
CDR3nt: TGTGCCACCAGTGATCCGGGACAGGGCGGGACAGATACGCAGTATTTT

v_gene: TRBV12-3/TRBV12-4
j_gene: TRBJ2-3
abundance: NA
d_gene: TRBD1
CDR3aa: CASGLLTGGLSDTQYF
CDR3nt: TGTGCCAGCGGCTTGTTGACAGGGGGGTTGTCAGATACGCAGTATTTT

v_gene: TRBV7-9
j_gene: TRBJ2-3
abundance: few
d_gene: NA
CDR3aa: CASSLGPGPDTQYF
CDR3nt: TGTGCCAGCAGCCTCGGACCGGGGCCAGATACGCAGTATTTT

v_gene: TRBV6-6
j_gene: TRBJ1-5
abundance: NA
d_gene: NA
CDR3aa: CASSYRGSDQPQHF
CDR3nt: TGTGCCAGCAGTTATAGGGGCTCGGATCAGCCCCAGCATTTT

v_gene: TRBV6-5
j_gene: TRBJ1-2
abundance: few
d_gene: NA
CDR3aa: CASSYSRTGNYGYTF
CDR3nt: TGTGCCAGCAGTTACTCGAGAACAGGGAACTATGGCTACACCTTC

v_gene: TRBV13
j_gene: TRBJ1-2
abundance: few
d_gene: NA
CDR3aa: CASSLGNTPRDGYTF
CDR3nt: TGTGCCAGCAGCTTAGGGAACACCCCGAGGGATGGCTACACCTTC

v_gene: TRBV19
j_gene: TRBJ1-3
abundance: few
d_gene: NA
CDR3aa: CASSTGTLNTIYF
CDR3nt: TGTGCCAGTAGTACCGGGACCTTAAACACCATATATTTT

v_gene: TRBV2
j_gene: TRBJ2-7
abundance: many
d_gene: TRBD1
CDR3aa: CASSVYPSGTGGELYEQYF
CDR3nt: TGTGCCAGCAGCGTATACCCTAGCGGGACAGGGGGTGAACTTTACGAGCAGTACTTC

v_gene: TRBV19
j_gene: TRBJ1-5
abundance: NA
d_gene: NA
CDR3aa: CASSRGVGSNQPQHF
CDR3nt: TGTGCCAGTAGTAGAGGGGTAGGGAGCAATCAGCCCCAGCATTTT

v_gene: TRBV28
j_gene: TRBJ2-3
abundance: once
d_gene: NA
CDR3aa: CASSLTGRPTGDTQYF
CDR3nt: TGTGCCAGCAGTTTAACAGGGCGGCCTACGGGGGATACGCAGTATTTT

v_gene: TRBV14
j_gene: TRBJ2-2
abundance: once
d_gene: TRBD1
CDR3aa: CASSGDRERNTGELFF
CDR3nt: TGTGCCAGCAGCGGGGACAGGGAAAGGAACACCGGGGAGCTGTTTTTT

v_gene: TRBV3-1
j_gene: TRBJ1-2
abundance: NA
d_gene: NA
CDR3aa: CASSQVTTYSGYTF
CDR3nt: TGTGCCAGCAGCCAAGTTACGACTTATAGCGGCTACACCTTC

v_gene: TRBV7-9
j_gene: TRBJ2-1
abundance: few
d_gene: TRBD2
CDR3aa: CASRPSGGEGYNEQFF
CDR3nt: TGTGCCAGCAGACCAAGCGGGGGGGAGGGATACAATGAGCAGTTCTTC

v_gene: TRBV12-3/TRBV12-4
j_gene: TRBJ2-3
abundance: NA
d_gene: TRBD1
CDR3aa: CASSLKGAPGPGGYTQYF
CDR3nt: TGTGCCAGCAGTTTAAAGGGGGCGCCGGGACCCGGCGGATATACGCAGTATTTT

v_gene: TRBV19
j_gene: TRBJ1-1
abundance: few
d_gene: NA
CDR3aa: CASSPRRQQMNTEAFF
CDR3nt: TGTGCCAGTAGTCCCCGGAGGCAGCAAATGAACACTGAAGCTTTCTTT

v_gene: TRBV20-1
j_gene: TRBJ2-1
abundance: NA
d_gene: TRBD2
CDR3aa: CSAPRGTSGFNEQFF
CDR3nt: TGCAGTGCGCCTCGTGGGACTAGCGGCTTCAATGAGCAGTTCTTC

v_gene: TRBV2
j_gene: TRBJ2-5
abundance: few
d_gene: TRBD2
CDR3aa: CASSVGTSGGETQYF
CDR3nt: TGTGCCAGCAGTGTAGGCACTAGCGGTGGAGAGACCCAGTACTTC